This T cell receptor (beta chain) was sequenced in a study of blood T cell repertoires in COVID-19. Overall study: Samples came from the United States, Italy and Spain, spanning acute and convalescent COVID-19. From T cells, B-cell-depleted T cells, or PBMCs came the material, which was cDNA or gDNA.

CDR1 is SEHNR and CDR2 is FQNEAQ in the germline V gene (reference sequence). V lost 5 bases and J 4 bases, leaving 14 bases between the germline ends. CDR3 size: 14 residues. In the authors' methods: It was from reference gene primer amplification that nucleated cell counts were estimated. Assay: immunoSEQ multiplex PCR; the TCRdb copy retains only in-frame clones and omits some. That table supplies the V and J calls and clone size; D and trimming were determined from the DNA. The sample holds about 200,000 clones, about 85% seen once. The gene calls are TRBV7-9 and TRBJ2-5, with D possibly matching TRBD2 (5 bases). The material sequenced was peripheral blood. The TCR was taken from a woman older than 75 with acute or convalescent COVID-19. Here the CDR3 DNA reads TGTGCCAGCAGCCACGAGGGCCTCCGAGAGACCCAGTACTTC. Amino acids: CASSHEGLRETQYF.